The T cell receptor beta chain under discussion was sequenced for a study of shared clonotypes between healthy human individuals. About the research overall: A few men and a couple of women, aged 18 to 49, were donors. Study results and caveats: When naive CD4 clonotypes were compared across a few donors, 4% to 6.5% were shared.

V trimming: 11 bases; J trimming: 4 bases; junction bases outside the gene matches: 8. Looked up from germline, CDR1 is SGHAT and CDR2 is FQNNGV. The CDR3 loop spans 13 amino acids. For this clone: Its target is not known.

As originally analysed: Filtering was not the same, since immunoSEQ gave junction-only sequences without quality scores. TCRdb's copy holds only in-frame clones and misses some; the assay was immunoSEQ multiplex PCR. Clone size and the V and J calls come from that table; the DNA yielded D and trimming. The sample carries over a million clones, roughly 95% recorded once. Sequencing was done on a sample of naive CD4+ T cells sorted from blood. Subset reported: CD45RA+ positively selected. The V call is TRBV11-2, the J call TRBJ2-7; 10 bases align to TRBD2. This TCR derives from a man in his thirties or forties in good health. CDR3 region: CASGASGGYEQYF. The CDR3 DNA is TGTGCCTCCGGGGCTAGCGGGGGATACGAGCAGTACTTC.